The 5 T cell receptor beta chains given below trace back to one sample, sequenced in a study of blood T cell repertoires in COVID-19. Clones were read by immunoSEQ multiplex PCR, and TCRdb kept only the in-frame ones, dropping some. The sample lists 150,000 to 200,000 clones, around 79% occurring once. Sequenced material: PBMCs or T cells enriched from blood (not recorded which). These receptors all stem from a man aged 45-60 years who had recovered from COVID-19.

This rearrangement joins TRBV19 to TRBJ1-5; no clear D gene. From germline, CDR1 is LNHDA and CDR2 SQIVND (reference sequence). The ends were cut back, 3 bases at V and 1 base at J, with 16 bases in the middle. The CDR3 has 17 amino acids. CDR3 bases: TGTGCCAGTAGTATCGTCTCGGGGAGTGCCAGCAATCAGCCCCAGCATTTT. Translated, it gives CASSIVSGSASNQPQHF.

This sequence joins TRBV19 and TRBJ1-2; possibly TRBD1 for D (5 bases). The CDR3 runs 13 residues. Germline values: CDR1 LNHDA, CDR2 SQIVND (reference sequence). Trimming removed 6 bases from V and 5 bases from J, with 13 bases in between. In DNA form, the CDR3 reads TGTGCCAGTAGCGAGCAGGGTTCTTATGGCTACACCTTC. Protein product: CASSEQGSYGYTF.

J is TRBJ2-5 and V is TRBV19, with 7 positions matching TRBD2. Germline V lookup: CDR1 LNHDA, CDR2 SQIVND (reference sequence). There are 16 residues in the CDR3. Trimming took 3 bases from V and 1 from J; bases not matched to a gene: 8. The CDR3 region has the DNA TGTGCCAGTAGTATTCTCGGGGGGAAATCCCAAGAGACCCAGTACTTC. As protein: CASSILGGKSQETQYF.

The V and J genes are TRBV7-2 and TRBJ1-2, with D maybe TRBD1 (6 bases). The CDR3 spans 13 residues. V lost 11 bases and J lost 6, with 19 bases in between. Germline-derived CDR1 and CDR2 are SGHTA and FQGNSA. In DNA form, the CDR3 reads TGTGCCTGCAACCAGGGGAGTACAGATGGCTACACCTTC. This sequence encodes CACNQGSTDGYTF.

The rearrangement joins TRBV19 to TRBJ1-5; tentative D call: TRBD1 (6 bases). Per the germline V gene, CDR1 is LNHDA and CDR2 is SQIVND (reference sequence). Trimming cost V 6 bases and J 2 bases, with 17 bases left between them. CDR3 length: 16 residues. DNA for the CDR3: TGTGCCAGTAGGCCTCAACAGGGTACCGGCAATCAGCCCCAGCATTTT. This codes for CASRPQQGTGNQPQHF.